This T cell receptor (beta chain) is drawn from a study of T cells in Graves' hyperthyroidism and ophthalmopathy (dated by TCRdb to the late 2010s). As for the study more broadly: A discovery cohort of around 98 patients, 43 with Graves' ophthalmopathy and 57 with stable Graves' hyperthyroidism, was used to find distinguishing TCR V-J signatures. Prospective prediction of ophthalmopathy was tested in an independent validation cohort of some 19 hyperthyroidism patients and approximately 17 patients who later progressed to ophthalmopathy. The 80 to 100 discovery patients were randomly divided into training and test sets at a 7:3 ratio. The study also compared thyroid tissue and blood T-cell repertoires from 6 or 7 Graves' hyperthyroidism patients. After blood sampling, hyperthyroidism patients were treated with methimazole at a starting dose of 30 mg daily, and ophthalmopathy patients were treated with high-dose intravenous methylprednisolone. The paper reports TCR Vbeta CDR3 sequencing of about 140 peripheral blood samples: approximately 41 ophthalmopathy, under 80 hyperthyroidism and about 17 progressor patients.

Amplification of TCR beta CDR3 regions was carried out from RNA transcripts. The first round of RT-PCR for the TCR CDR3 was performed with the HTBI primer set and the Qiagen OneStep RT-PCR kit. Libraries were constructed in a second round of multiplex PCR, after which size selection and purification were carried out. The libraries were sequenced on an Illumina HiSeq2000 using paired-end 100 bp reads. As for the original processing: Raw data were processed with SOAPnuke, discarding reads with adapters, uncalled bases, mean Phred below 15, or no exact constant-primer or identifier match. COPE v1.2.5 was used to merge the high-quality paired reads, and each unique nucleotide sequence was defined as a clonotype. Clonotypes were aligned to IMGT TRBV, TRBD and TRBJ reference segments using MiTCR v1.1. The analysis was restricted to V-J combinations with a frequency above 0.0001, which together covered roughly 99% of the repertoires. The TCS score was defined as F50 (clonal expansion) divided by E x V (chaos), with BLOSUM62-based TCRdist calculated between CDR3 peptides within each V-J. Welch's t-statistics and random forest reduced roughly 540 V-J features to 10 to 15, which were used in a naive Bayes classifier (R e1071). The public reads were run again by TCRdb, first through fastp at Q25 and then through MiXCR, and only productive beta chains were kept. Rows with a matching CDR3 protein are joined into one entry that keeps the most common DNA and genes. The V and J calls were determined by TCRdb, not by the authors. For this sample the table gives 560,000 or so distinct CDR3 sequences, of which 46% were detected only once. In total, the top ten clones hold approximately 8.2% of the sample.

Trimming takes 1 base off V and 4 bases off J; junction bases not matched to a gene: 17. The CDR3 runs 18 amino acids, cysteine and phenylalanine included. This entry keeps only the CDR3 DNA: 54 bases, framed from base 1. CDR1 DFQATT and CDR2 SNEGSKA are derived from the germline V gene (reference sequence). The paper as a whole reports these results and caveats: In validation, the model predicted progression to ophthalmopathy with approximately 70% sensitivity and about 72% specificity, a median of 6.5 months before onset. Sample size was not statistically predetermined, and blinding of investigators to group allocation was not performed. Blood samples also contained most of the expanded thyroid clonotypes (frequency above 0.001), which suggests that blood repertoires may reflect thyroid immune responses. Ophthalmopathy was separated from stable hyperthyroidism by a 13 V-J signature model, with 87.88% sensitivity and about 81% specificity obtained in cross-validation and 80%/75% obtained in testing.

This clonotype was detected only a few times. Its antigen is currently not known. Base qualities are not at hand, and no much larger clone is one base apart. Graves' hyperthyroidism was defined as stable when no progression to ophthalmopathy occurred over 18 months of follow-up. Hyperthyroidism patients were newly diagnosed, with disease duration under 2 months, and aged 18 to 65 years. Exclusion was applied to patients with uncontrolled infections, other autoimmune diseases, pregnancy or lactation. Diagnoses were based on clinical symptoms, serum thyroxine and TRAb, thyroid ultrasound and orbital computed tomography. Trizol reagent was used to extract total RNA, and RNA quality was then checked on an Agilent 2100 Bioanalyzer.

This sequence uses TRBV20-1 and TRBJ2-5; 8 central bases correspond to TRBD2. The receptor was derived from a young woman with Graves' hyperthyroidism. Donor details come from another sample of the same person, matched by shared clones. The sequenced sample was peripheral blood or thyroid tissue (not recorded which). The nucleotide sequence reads TGCAGTGCTAGAGGCGATCGTCCCGGGAGGGCCTCGATAGAGACCCAGTACTTC. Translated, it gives CSARGDRPGRASIETQYF.